These 14 T cell receptor beta chains were sequenced from one sample in a study of cytomegalovirus exposure and HLA in healthy donors. The PCR used 60 Vbeta and 13 Jbeta primers. The table came from immunoSEQ multiplex PCR; TCRdb's copy has only in-frame clones and leaves some out. This table has roughly 190,000 clones, 79% appearing once. Material for sequencing was PBMCs. The receptors were sampled from a girl between 5 and 17 years old in good health and CMV-seropositive.

V gene TRBV19 combines with J gene TRBJ2-3; D is perhaps TRBD2 (7 bases). V lost 5 bases to trimming and J lost 3 bases, with 21 bases between them. Germline V gives CDR1 LNHDA, CDR2 SQIVND (reference sequence). The CDR3 contains 17 residues. The CDR3 protein is CASSVGLGGARTDTQYF. The CDR3 region has the DNA TGTGCCAGTAGTGTCGGATTGGGGGGGGCTCGGACAGATACGCAGTATTTT.

The chain recombines TRBV19 with TRBJ1-4; D remains ambiguous. V gave up 7 bases and J gave up 5 bases, with 5 bases separating them. Per the germline V gene, CDR1 is LNHDA and CDR2 is SQIVND (reference sequence). The CDR3 contains 11 residues. CDR3 in amino acids: CASTQNEKLFF. The CDR3 coding sequence is TGTGCCAGTACCCAAAATGAAAAACTGTTTTTT.

The chain links TRBV5-1 to TRBJ1-2; TRBD1 might be the D (6 bases). V was pared by 0 bases and J by 8 bases, with 14 bases between. There are 14 residues in the CDR3. Germline CDR1 reads SGHRS; CDR2 reads YFSETQ. CDR3 sequence (DNA): TGCGCCAGCAGCTTGGTCGACAGGCCAGAAGGCTACACCTTC. Translated: CASSLVDRPEGYTF.

The rearrangement links TRBV5-6 to TRBJ2-7; D possibly corresponds to TRBD1 (6 bases). This CDR3 comprises 14 residues. V shed 4 bases and J shed 3 bases, with 14 bases lying between them. Looked up from germline, CDR1 is SGHDT and CDR2 is YYEEEE. Here the CDR3 DNA reads TGTGCCAGCAGCCGGAGGACAGATCACTACGAGCAGTACTTC. It is translated as CASSRRTDHYEQYF.

The CDR3 DNA reads TGTGCCAGCAGCGTCCTAGCGGGGCAAAACAATGAGCAGTTCTTC. Amino acid sequence: CASSVLAGQNNEQFF. The chain is built from TRBV9 and TRBJ2-1; 9 nucleotides align to TRBD2. V lost 2 bases to trimming and J lost 5 bases; unmatched junction nucleotides: 5. This CDR3 is built from 15 residues. Germline V CDR1 and CDR2: SGDLS, YYNGEE. Together with reference TRBV9 and TRBJ2-1, the CDR3 gives the full variable domain: DSGVTQTPKHLITATGQRVTLRCSPRSGDLSVYWYQQSLDQGLQFLIQYYNGEERAKGNILERFSAQQFPDLHSELNLSSLELGDSALYFCASSVLAGQNNEQFFGPGTRLTVL.

The chain links TRBV29-1 to TRBJ2-1; no clear D gene. Trimming removed 7 bases at V and 9 bases at J, with 10 bases between. The germline CDR1 and CDR2 sequences are SQVTM and ANQGSEA. The CDR3 consists of 10 residues. CDR3 DNA sequence: TGCAGCGCACAATCTGGTGAGCAGTTCTTC. Translation: CSAQSGEQFF.

This chain links TRBV5-5 with TRBJ2-6, with TRBD1 matching 9 bases. The J segment lost 0 bases and the V segment lost 8 bases, leaving 9 bases of the junction unmatched. CDR1 is SGHKS, CDR2 YYEKEE, per germline (reference sequence). This CDR3 has 17 residues. This chain's CDR3 is CASTGQGSFSGANVLTF. The CDR3 DNA is TGTGCCAGTACCGGACAGGGGTCCTTCTCTGGGGCCAACGTCCTGACTTTC.

This chain joins TRBV5-1 and TRBJ2-7, with D tentatively TRBD2 (5 bases). CDR1 and CDR2 from the germline V gene are SGHRS and YFSETQ. The CDR3 totals 17 residues. The ends were cut back, 3 bases at V and 4 bases at J, with 23 bases in the middle. The CDR3 sequence: CASSSGSAGSPQYEQYF. The CDR3 nucleotides are TGCGCCAGCAGCTCAGGTTCCGCGGGTTCCCCGCAATACGAGCAGTACTTC. Complete variable domain (other parts from reference TRBV5-1 and TRBJ2-7): KAGVTQTPRYLIKTRGQQVTLSCSPISGHRSVSWYQQTPGQGLQFLFEYFSETQRNKGNFPGRFSGRQFSNSRSEMNVSTLELGDSALYLCASSSGSAGSPQYEQYFGPGTRLTVT.

CDR3 coding DNA: TGTGCCATCAGCCGGGAAGGTCGGCAGCCTTCTGGAAACACCATATATTTT. It codes for CAISREGRQPSGNTIYF. The V call is TRBV10-3, the J call TRBJ1-3; no definite D call. Trimming took off 6 bases at V and 1 base at J, with 19 bases between the two ends. CDR3 size: 17 residues. CDR1 is ENHRY, CDR2 SYGVKD, per germline.

This sequence joins TRBV19 and TRBJ2-1; TRBD1 agrees at 9 bases. The CDR3 covers 15 residues. The V gene end was trimmed by 6 bases and the J gene end by 7 bases; junction bases not matched to a gene: 10. Looked up from germline, CDR1 is LNHDA and CDR2 is SQIVND (reference sequence). The CDR3 DNA follows: TGTGCCAGTAGATGGGACAGGGACGGGAGGAATGAGCAGTTCTTC. Its translation: CASRWDRDGRNEQFF.

The genes are TRBV29-1 and TRBJ1-2, with D tentatively TRBD1 (6 bases). With 6 bases removed from V and 1 base from J, the gap between germline ends came to 15 bases. CDR1 SQVTM and CDR2 ANQGSEA come from the germline V gene. The CDR3 sequence is 14 residues long. This chain's CDR3 is CSVNDRYLNYGYTF. CDR3 in DNA: TGCAGCGTGAACGACAGGTACCTTAACTATGGCTACACCTTC.

The rearrangement links TRBV9 to TRBJ1-1; TRBD1 agrees at 8 bases. The CDR3 is 14 residues long. Germline V gene lookup returns CDR1 SGDLS and CDR2 YYNGEE. With V trimmed by 4 bases and J by 6 bases, 8 bases remained unmatched. The CDR3 bases are TGTGCCAGCAGCCCTCGACAGGGGACGTCTGAAGCTTTCTTT. This gives the protein CASSPRQGTSEAFF.

This clone has a handful of counts. The chain uses TRBV15 and TRBJ1-2; a weak D match, TRBD1 (5 bases). Germline assignment: CDR1 LNHNV and CDR2 YYDKDF (reference sequence). V was cut by 1 base and J by 8 bases, with 11 bases left in between. The CDR3 loop spans 13 amino acids. Written as DNA, the CDR3 is TGTGCCACCAGCAGAGGTGGAGGGGAAGGCTACACCTTC. Amino acids: CATSRGGGEGYTF.

V is TRBV30 and J is TRBJ1-5, with D possibly matching TRBD1 (6 bases). The germline CDR1 and CDR2 sequences are GTSNPN and SVGIG (reference sequence). The CDR3 loop spans 14 amino acids. Trimming took 4 bases from V and 1 from J, leaving 11 bases between them. CDR3 DNA sequence: TGTGCCTGGACAGGGGTGGGGAGCAATCAGCCCCAGCATTTT. It encodes CAWTGVGSNQPQHF.